What follows are 25 T cell receptor beta chains derived from one specimen sequenced in a study of shared T cell receptors in the human thymus. The repertoire was sequenced with immunoSEQ multiplex PCR; TCRdb's copy has only in-frame clones and lacks some. The sample shows approximately 490,000 clones, 78% of them seen only once. A further study also used this sample, focusing on human thymus T cells.

Sequencing was carried out using thymocytes. The origin of the receptors is a boy under three years old with a congenital heart defect.

The CDR3 DNA sequence: TGTGCCAGTGGGTGGGGGGGGTATGGCTACACCTTC. It specifies CASGWGGYGYTF. The rearrangement links TRBV6-5 to TRBJ1-2; TRBD1 is a possible D gene (5 bases). Germline CDR1 and CDR2: MNHEY and SVGAGI. This CDR3 has 12 residues. V lost 9 bases to trimming and J lost 5 bases, with 13 bases between them.

This clone occurred once. The chain has TRBV10-3 and TRBJ2-7, with TRBD1 as a possible D gene (7 bases). This CDR3 contains 15 residues. V was cut by 10 bases and J by 0 bases, with 19 bases left in between. Germline CDR1 reads ENHRY; CDR2 reads SYGVKD. The CDR3 DNA reads as TGTGCCACAGGGGGGTCCGGGCCGGCCTCCTACGAGCAGTACTTC. It codes for CATGGSGPASYEQYF.

The J gene is TRBJ1-2, the V gene TRBV6-5; D unclear. Germline CDR1 MNHEY, CDR2 SVGAGI. V was pared by 7 bases and J by 4 bases, with 16 bases between. The length of the CDR3 is 14 residues. The CDR3 sequence: CASKREDGTYGYTF. The CDR3, as DNA: TGTGCCAGCAAGAGGGAGGACGGAACCTATGGCTACACCTTC.

CDR3 loop: CASTSGVVAFRPPGYNEQFF. CDR3 in DNA: TGTGCCAGTACCTCGGGAGTGGTAGCGTTTCGACCCCCCGGGTACAATGAGCAGTTCTTC. This chain joins TRBV19 and TRBJ2-1; possible D gene TRBD2, 6 bases. CDR1 is LNHDA, CDR2 SQIVND, per germline (reference sequence). The CDR3 is made up of 20 amino acids. Trimming shortened V by 7 bases and J by 4 bases, and 32 bases separated the two germline ends. The full variable domain, completed using reference TRBV19 and TRBJ2-1, is DGGITQSPKYLFRKEGQNVTLSCEQNLNHDAMYWYRQDPGQGLRLIYYSQIVNDFQKGDIAEGYSVSREKKESFPLTVTSAQKNPTAFYLCASTSGVVAFRPPGYNEQFFGPGTRLTVL.

This clone appeared a few times. The J gene is TRBJ1-2, the V gene TRBV5-1; TRBD1 aligns across 12 bases. Trimming removed 2 bases from V and 3 bases from J; junction bases left unmatched: 11. CDR1 is SGHRS, CDR2 YFSETQ, per germline. The CDR3 consists of 18 residues. This CDR3 is CASSFRFRDRGPHYGYTF. In DNA form, the CDR3 reads TGCGCCAGCAGCTTTCGCTTCCGGGACAGGGGGCCCCACTATGGCTACACCTTC.

This chain connects TRBV6-1 to TRBJ2-1; 7 positions agree with TRBD2. Germline-derived CDR1 and CDR2 are MNHNS and SASEGT. The CDR3 has 20 amino acids. J gave up 4 bases and V 7 bases, and 25 bases lay outside the gene matches. CDR3 protein: CASTDPLASGAYWAYNEQFF. The DNA for the CDR3 is TGTGCCAGCACTGACCCCTTGGCTAGCGGTGCTTATTGGGCTTACAATGAGCAGTTCTTC.

This clone has only a few counts. V and J are TRBV7-6 and TRBJ2-7, with TRBD1 matching over 7 bases. CDR1 is SGHVS and CDR2 is FNYEAQ in the germline V gene. This CDR3 has 14 residues. J lost 5 bases, V lost 1 base, and 5 bases had no gene match. CDR3 in DNA: TGTGCCAGCAGCTTAGGACACAGGGGCGACGAGCAGTACTTC. It specifies CASSLGHRGDEQYF.

The rearrangement uses TRBV5-6 and TRBJ2-7; TRBD2 aligns across 7 bases. The V gene end was trimmed by 0 bases and the J gene end by 5 bases; junction bases not matched to a gene: 5. Germline-derived CDR1 and CDR2 are SGHDT and YYEEEE. The CDR3 sequence is 14 residues long. Here the CDR3 DNA reads TGTGCCAGCAGCTTGGGGGGAGGGCCGCACGAGCAGTACTTC. Translated: CASSLGGGPHEQYF.

This clone was seen once. The chain carries TRBV4-3 and TRBJ2-1; TRBD2 aligns across 13 bases. The ends lost 1 base at V and 0 bases at J; junction bases unmatched: 9. The length of the CDR3 is 20 residues. Germline lookup yields CDR1 LGHNA and CDR2 YSLEER. In DNA form, the CDR3 reads TGCGCCAGCAGCCAAGTGACTAGCGGGAGGCCTACGTTCTCCTACAATGAGCAGTTCTTC. It yields the protein CASSQVTSGRPTFSYNEQFF.

V and J are TRBV25-1 and TRBJ2-2, with D tentatively TRBD2 (5 bases). V was pared by 2 bases and J by 13 bases, with 20 bases between. The germline gives CDR1 MGHDK, CDR2 SYGVNS. This CDR3 spans 15 amino acids. The CDR3 spells CASSERAGEDLGLFF. The CDR3 nucleotides read TGTGCCAGCAGTGAAAGGGCCGGGGAAGACCTGGGGCTGTTTTTT.

The CDR3 protein is CASSRNGQGLSEAFF. CDR3 nucleotides: TGTGCCAGCAGCCGAAACGGGCAGGGGTTATCTGAAGCTTTCTTT. The rearrangement links TRBV7-8 to TRBJ1-1; maybe TRBD1 (6 bases). In germline, CDR1 is SGHVS, CDR2 FQNEAQ. The CDR3 is 15 residues long. V was clipped by 5 bases and J by 6 bases, with 19 bases between them.

CDR3: CASSPPDRVANYGYTF. Here the CDR3 DNA reads TGTGCCAGCTCACCACCTGACAGGGTGGCTAACTATGGCTACACCTTC. The chain recombines TRBV18 with TRBJ1-2, with 7 bases aligning to TRBD1. The CDR3 is 16 amino acids. V was pared by 0 bases and J by 0 bases, with 4 bases of the junction left unmatched. Germline CDR1 reads KGHSH; CDR2 reads LQKENI.

In its sample, this clone was seen a few times. This rearrangement joins TRBV4-2 to TRBJ1-5, with a weak D call TRBD1 (5 bases). V shed 3 bases and J shed 8 bases, with 8 bases lying between them. From germline, CDR1 is LGHNA and CDR2 YNFKEQ. The CDR3 runs to 12 residues. The CDR3 loop is CASSHEQEPQHF. The DNA for the CDR3 is TGTGCCAGCAGCCATGAACAGGAGCCCCAGCATTTT.

This clone appeared once. The chain couples TRBV10-3 to TRBJ1-5, with TRBD1 identical over 8 bases. From germline, CDR1 is ENHRY and CDR2 SYGVKD. The CDR3 contains 17 residues. The trim removed 4 bases at V and 0 bases at J, leaving 8 bases unmatched. CDR3 DNA: TGTGCCATCAGTGGGGGACAGGATATTAATAGCAATCAGCCCCAGCATTTT. Encoded protein: CAISGGQDINSNQPQHF.

The chain recombines TRBV11-2 with TRBJ1-1, with 7 bases aligning to TRBD1. This CDR3 contains 17 residues. Germline CDR1 SGHAT, CDR2 FQNNGV. The V and J ends lost 3 bases and 0 bases, in that order; junction bases with no gene match: 10. CDR3 in amino acids: CASSFDRVVPLNTEAFF. CDR3 nucleotide sequence: TGTGCCAGCAGCTTTGACAGGGTCGTTCCTTTGAACACTGAAGCTTTCTTT.

The V gene is TRBV30, the J gene TRBJ2-1; D is possibly TRBD1 (6 bases). Germline loops: CDR1 GTSNPN, CDR2 SVGIG (reference sequence). Trimming removed 4 bases at V and 5 bases at J, with 9 bases between. CDR3 length equals 12 residues. The CDR3 nucleotides are TGTGCCTGGACACAGGGAAACAATGAGCAGTTCTTC. Its translation: CAWTQGNNEQFF.

The rearrangement links TRBV19 to TRBJ1-5; 8 bases agree with TRBD1. Germline V CDR1 and CDR2: LNHDA, SQIVND (reference sequence). V gave up 1 base and J gave up 3 bases; unmatched junction bases: 2. The CDR3 sequence is 15 residues long. The CDR3 here is CASSIGQGINQPQHF. The CDR3 nucleotides are TGTGCCAGTAGTATAGGACAGGGGATCAATCAGCCCCAGCATTTT.

This chain uses TRBV29-1 with TRBJ2-1, with 9 bases fitting TRBD2. Trimming cost V 6 bases and J 9 bases; bases outside gene matches: 18. Germline CDR1 and CDR2: SQVTM and ANQGSEA. The CDR3 sequence is 16 residues long. As DNA, the CDR3 is TGCAGCGTCTACAATTTAGCGGGAGTCTGGGAGGGTGAGCAGTTCTTC. Its protein product is CSVYNLAGVWEGEQFF.

This clone was counted between two and nine times. The V call is TRBV7-6, the J call TRBJ2-7; the D gene is possibly TRBD1 (5 bases). Trimming took 4 bases from V and 0 from J, leaving 16 bases between them. Germline-derived CDR1 and CDR2 are SGHVS and FNYEAQ. The CDR3 totals 16 residues. CDR3 DNA sequence: TGTGCCAGCAGCTCCCCTGCCCAGGGCGGCTCCTACGAGCAGTACTTC. This translates into CASSSPAQGGSYEQYF.

This clone showed up just once. V usage is TRBV7-2 and J usage is TRBJ1-1, with D possibly being TRBD1 (6 bases). The CDR3 sequence is 16 residues long. Germline V gene data show CDR1 as SGHTA and CDR2 as FQGNSA. V lost 1 base and J 4 bases, leaving 16 bases between the germline ends. The CDR3 sequence is CASSLVMQGCLTEAFF. CDR3 in DNA: TGTGCCAGCAGCTTAGTTATGCAGGGGTGTCTCACTGAAGCTTTCTTT. The variable domain in full, completed from reference TRBV7-2 and TRBJ1-1, reads GAGVSQSPSNKVTEKGKDVELRCDPISGHTALYWYRQSLGQGLEFLIYFQGNSAPDKSGLPSDRFSAERTGGSVSTLTIQRTQQEDSAVYLCASSLVMQGCLTEAFFGQGTRLTVV.

This chain joins TRBV5-6 and TRBJ2-5; no clear D. The CDR3 runs 13 residues. Trimming took 3 bases from V and 4 from J, leaving 10 bases between them. Germline CDR1 and CDR2: SGHDT and YYEEEE. The DNA of the CDR3 is TGTGCCAGCAGCTACGGCCAGCGAGAGACCCAGTACTTC. Translating it yields CASSYGQRETQYF.

J is TRBJ2-5 and V is TRBV14; TRBD1 is a possible D gene (6 bases). V was shortened by 0 bases and J by 5 bases, with 10 bases between the two germline ends. CDR1 and CDR2 (germline): SGHDN, FVKESK. This CDR3 has 14 amino acids. CDR3: CASSQEGAGETQYF. CDR3 nucleotides: TGTGCCAGCAGCCAAGAGGGGGCAGGGGAGACCCAGTACTTC. The entire variable domain, with the rest obtained from reference TRBV14 and TRBJ2-5, is as follows: EAGVTQFPSHSVIEKGQTVTLRCDPISGHDNLYWYRRVMGKEIKFLLHFVKESKQDESGMPNNRFLAERTGGTYSTLKVQPAELEDSGVYFCASSQEGAGETQYFGPGTRLLVL.

This clone was observed a handful of times. The genes are TRBV20-1 and TRBJ2-1; D perhaps matches TRBD2 (6 bases). This CDR3 region has 11 residues. V gave up 2 bases and J gave up 11 bases, with 10 bases separating them. Germline V gene sequence: CDR1 DFQATT, CDR2 SNEGSKA (reference sequence). For the CDR3, the DNA is TGCAGTGCTAGAAGGCGGGATCAGCAGTTCTTC. Protein product: CSARRRDQQFF.

The V gene is TRBV25-1, the J gene TRBJ2-7; 8 bases line up with TRBD1. The germline CDR1 and CDR2 sequences are MGHDK and SYGVNS. V was clipped by 4 bases and J by 9 bases; unmatched bases: 11. This CDR3 is 14 amino acids long. In nucleotides, the CDR3 is TGTGCCAGCAGTGCCGCGGACAGGGCCAGGGGGCAGTACTTC. Translation: CASSAADRARGQYF.

The rearrangement uses TRBV10-3 and TRBJ1-5; 7 bases map to TRBD1. CDR1 and CDR2 (germline): ENHRY, SYGVKD. The CDR3 sequence is 18 residues long. Unmatched junction bases numbered 8, after V lost 0 bases and J lost 0 bases. In DNA, the CDR3 is TGTGCCATCAGTGAGTCGAACAGGGGCCTCGATAGCAATCAGCCCCAGCATTTT. Residues: CAISESNRGLDSNQPQHF.